This T cell receptor beta chain is drawn from a study of CD8 T cells in ankylosing spondylitis. TCRdb re-derived calls from the 5' RACE reads in MiXCR, one entry per CDR3 protein. This sample has some 800,000 distinct CDR3 sequences, with approximately 10% found just once. Study results and limitations: In ankylosing spondylitis patients, matched synovial fluid reportedly showed significant enrichment of disease-linked clones. Within ankylosing spondylitis blood, a TCR beta motif made up of several highly homologous variants appeared to be characteristic.

The count of this clonotype is one. Antigen: not known. The receptor was isolated from a male donor with ankylosing spondylitis. The sequencing sample was made of blood, either unsorted or a sorted T cell fraction (not recorded which).

This CDR3 reads CASSYGRRETYNSPLHF. The CDR3 coding sequence is TGTGCCAGCAGTTACGGGAGAAGGGAAACATATAATTCACCCCTCCACTTT. V and J are TRBV6-5 and TRBJ1-6; no clear D gene. Trimming shortened V by 2 bases and J by 4 bases, and 15 bases separated the two germline ends. CDR3 length equals 17 residues. The germline CDR1 and CDR2 sequences are MNHEY and SVGAGI.